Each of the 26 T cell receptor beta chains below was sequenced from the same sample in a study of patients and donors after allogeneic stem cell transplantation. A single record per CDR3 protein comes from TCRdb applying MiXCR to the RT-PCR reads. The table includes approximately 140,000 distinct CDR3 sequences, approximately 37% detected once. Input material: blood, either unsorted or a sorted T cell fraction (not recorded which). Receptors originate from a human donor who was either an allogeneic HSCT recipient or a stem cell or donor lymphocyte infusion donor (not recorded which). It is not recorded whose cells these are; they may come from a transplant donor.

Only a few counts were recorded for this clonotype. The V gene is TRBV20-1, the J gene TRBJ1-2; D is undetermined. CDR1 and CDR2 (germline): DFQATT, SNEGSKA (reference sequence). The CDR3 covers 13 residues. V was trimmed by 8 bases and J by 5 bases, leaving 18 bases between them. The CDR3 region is CSYSPDNGYGYTF. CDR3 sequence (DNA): TGCAGTTATTCGCCAGATAACGGGTATGGCTACACCTTC.

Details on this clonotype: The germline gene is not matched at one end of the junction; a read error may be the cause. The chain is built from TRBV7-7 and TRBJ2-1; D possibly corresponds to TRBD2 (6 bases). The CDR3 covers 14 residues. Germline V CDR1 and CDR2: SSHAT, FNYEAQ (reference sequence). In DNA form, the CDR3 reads TGTGCTAGCAGCCGGACTACGGCCGTGAATGAGCAGTTCTTC. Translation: CASSRTTAVNEQFF. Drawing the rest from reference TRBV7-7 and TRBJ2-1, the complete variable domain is GAGVSQSPRYKVTKRGQDVTLRCDPISSHATLYWYQQALGQGPEFLTYFNYEAQPDKSGLPSDRFSAERPEGSISTLTIQRTEQRDSAMYRCASSRTTAVNEQFFGPGTRLTVL.

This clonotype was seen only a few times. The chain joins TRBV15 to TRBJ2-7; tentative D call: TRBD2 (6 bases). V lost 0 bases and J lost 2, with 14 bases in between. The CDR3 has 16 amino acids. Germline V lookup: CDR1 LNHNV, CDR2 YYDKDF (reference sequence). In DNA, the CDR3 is TGTGCCACCAGCAGAGATTGGGGGACTGACGCCTACGAGCAGTACGTC. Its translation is CATSRDWGTDAYEQYV.

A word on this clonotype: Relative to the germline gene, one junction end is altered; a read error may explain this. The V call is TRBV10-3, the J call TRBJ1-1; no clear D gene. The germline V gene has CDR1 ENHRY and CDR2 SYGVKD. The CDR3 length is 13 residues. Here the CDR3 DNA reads TGCGCTACCTCGGCTGAAGTGAACACTGAAGCTTTCTTT. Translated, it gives CATSAEVNTEAFF.

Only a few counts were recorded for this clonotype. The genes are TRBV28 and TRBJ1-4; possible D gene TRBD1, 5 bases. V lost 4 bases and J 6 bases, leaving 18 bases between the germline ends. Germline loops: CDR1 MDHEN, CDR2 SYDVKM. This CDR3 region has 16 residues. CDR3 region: CASSSHAGGRDEKLFF. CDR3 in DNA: TGTGCCAGCAGTTCCCACGCTGGGGGGAGGGATGAAAAACTGTTTTTT. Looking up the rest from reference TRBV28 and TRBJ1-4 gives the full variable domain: DVKVTQSSRYLVKRTGEKVFLECVQDMDHENMFWYRQDPGLGLRLIYFSYDVKMKEKGDIPEGYSVSREKKERFSLILESASTNQTSMYLCASSSHAGGRDEKLFFGSGTQLSVL.

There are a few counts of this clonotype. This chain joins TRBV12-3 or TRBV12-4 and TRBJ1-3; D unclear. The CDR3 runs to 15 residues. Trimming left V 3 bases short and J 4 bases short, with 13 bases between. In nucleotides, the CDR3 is TGTGCCAGCAGTTTTAGCCCCGACCTAGGAAACACCATATATTTT. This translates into CASSFSPDLGNTIYF.

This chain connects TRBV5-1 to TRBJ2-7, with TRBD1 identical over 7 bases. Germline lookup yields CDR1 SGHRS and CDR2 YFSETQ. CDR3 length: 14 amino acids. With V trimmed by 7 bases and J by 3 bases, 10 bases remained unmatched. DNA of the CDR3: TGCGCCAGCCAACTGACAGGGAACGGCTACGAGCAGTACGTC. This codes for CASQLTGNGYEQYV.

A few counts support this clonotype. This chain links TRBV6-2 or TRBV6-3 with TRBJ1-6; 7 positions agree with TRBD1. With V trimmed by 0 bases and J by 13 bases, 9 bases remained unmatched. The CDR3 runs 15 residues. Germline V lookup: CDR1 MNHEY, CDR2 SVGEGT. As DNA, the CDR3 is TGTGCCAGCAGTTACTCGACAGGGAGAGGCGGGCCCCTCCACTTT. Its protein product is CASSYSTGRGGPLHF.

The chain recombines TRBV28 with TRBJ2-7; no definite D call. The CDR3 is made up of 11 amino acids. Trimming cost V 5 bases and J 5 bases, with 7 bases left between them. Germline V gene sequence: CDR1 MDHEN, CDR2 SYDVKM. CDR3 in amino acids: CASSIGHEQYV. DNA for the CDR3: TGTGCCAGCAGTATCGGGCACGAGCAGTACGTC.

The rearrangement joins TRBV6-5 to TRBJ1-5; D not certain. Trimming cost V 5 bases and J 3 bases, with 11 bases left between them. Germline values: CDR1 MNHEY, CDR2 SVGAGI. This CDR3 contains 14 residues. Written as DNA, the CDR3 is TGTGCCAGCAGTGCACATTTTTTCAATCAGCCCCAGCATTTT. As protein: CASSAHFFNQPQHF.

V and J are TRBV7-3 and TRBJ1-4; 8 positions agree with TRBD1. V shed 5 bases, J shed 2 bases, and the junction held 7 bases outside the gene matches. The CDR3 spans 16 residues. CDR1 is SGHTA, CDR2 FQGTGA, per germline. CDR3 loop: CASSLDRGTTNEKLFF. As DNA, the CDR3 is TGTGCCAGCAGCCTCGACAGGGGAACGACTAATGAAAAACTGTTTTTT.

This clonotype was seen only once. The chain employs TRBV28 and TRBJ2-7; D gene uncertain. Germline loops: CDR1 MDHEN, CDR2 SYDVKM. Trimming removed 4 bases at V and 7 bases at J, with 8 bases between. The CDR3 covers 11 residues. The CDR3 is CASSSAREQYV. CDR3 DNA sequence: TGTGCCAGCAGTTCCGCTCGGGAGCAGTACGTC.

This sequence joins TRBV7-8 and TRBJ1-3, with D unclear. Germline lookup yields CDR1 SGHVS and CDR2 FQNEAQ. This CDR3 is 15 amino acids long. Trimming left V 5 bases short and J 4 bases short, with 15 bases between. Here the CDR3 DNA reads TGTGCCAGCAGCCCCCGCGTCGCGGGCGGAAACACCATATATTTT. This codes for CASSPRVAGGNTIYF.

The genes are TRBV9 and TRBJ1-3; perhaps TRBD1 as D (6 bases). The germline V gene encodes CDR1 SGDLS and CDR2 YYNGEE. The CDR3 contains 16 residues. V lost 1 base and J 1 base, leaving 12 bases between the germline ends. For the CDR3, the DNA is TGTGCCAGCAGCGTACTAGGGGGGGCTTCTGGAAACACCATATATTTT. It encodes CASSVLGGASGNTIYF.

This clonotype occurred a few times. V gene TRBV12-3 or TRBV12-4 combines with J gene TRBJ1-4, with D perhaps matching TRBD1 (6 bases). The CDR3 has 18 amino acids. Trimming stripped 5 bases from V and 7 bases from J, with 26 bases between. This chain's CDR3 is CASSRGTSTSLGGEKLFF. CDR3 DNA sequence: TGTGCCAGCAGTCGTGGGACATCTACTTCCCTAGGGGGTGAAAAACTGTTTTTT.

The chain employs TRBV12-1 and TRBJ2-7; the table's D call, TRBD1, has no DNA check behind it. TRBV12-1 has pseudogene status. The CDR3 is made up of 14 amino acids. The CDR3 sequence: CASSSGPDSYEQYV. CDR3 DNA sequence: TGTGCCAGCAGCTCCGGCCCCGACAGCTACGAGCAGTACGTC.

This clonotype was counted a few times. CDR3 coding DNA: TGTGCCAGCAGCCATCCTAGCACAGATACGCAGTATTTT. It codes for CASSHPSTDTQYF. The rearrangement joins TRBV7-9 to TRBJ2-3; no definite D call. From germline, CDR1 is SEHNR and CDR2 FQNEAQ (reference sequence). This CDR3 is built from 13 residues. The ends were cut back, 5 bases at V and 0 bases at J, with 6 bases in the middle.

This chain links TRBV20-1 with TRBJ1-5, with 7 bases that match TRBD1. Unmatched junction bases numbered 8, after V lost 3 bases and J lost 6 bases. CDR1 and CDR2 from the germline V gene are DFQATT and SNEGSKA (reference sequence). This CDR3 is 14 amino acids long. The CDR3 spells CSARQDRVAQPQHF. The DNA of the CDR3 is TGCAGTGCTAGGCAAGACAGGGTGGCTCAGCCCCAGCATTTT.

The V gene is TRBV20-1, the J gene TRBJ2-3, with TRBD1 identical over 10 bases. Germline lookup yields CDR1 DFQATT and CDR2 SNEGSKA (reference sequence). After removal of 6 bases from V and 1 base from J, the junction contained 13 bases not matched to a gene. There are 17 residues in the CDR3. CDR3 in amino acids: CSAPGQGISRRTDTQYF. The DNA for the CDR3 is TGCAGTGCCCCGGGACAGGGGATAAGCCGCCGCACAGATACGCAGTATTTT.

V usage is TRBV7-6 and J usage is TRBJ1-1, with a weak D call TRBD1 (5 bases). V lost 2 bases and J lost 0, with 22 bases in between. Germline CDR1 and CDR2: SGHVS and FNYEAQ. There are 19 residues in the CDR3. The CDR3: CASSLRVGASRGLNTEAFF. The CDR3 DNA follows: TGTGCCAGCAGCTTACGGGTAGGGGCATCGCGCGGGTTGAACACTGAAGCTTTCTTT.

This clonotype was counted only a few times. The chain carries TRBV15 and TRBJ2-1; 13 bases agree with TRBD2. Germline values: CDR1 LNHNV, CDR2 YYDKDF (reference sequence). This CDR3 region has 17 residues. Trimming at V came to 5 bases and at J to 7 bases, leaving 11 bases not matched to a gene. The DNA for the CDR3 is TGTGCCACCAGCGGCGATGGGACTAGCGGGGAGAGGAATGAGCAGTTCTTC. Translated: CATSGDGTSGERNEQFF.

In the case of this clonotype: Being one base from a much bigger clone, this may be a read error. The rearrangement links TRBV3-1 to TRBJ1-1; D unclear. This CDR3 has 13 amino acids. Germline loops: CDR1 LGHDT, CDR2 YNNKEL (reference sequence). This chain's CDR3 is CTSSRDPSTEAFF. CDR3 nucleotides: TGTACCAGCAGCCGAGACCCAAGTACTGAAGCTTTCTTT.

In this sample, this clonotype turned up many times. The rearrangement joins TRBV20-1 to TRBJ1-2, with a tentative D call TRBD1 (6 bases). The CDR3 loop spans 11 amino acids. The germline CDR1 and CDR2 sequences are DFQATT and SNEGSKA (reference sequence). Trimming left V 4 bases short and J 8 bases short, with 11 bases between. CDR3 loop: CSATGVQGYTF. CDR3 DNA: TGCAGTGCTACAGGGGTTCAAGGCTACACCTTC.

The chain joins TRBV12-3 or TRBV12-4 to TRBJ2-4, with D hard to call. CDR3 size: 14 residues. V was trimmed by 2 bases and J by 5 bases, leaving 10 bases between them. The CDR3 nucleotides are TGTGCCAGCAGTTTACAACGAATTGAAAACATTCAGTACTTC. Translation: CASSLQRIENIQYF.

CDR3 protein: CASGTGQETQYF. Here the CDR3 DNA reads TGCGCCAGCGGGACAGGTCAAGAGACCCAGTACTTC. The J gene is TRBJ2-5, the V gene TRBV5-1; TRBD1 matches at 8 bases. CDR3 size: 12 residues. V trimming: 7 bases; J trimming: 2 bases; junction bases outside the gene matches: 1. Germline V lookup: CDR1 SGHRS, CDR2 YFSETQ.

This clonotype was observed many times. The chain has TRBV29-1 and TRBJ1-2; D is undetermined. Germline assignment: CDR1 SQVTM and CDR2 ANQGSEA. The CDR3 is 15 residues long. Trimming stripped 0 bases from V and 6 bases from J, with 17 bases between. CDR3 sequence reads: CSVEDPKGAFNGYTF. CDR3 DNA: TGCAGCGTTGAAGATCCGAAGGGTGCTTTTAATGGCTACACCTTC.